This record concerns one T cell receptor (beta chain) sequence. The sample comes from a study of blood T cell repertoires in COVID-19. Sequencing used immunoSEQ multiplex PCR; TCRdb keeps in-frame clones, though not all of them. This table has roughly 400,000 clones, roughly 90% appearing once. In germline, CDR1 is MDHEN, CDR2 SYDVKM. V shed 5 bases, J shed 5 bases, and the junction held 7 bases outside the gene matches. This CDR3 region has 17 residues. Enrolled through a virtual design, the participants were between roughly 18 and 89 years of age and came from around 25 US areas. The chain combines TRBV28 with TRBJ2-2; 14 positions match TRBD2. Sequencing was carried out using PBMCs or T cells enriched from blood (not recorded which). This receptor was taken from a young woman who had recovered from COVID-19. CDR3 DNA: TGTGCCAGCAGTCCAGGGGGACTAGCGGGAGAGACCGGGGAGCTGTTTTTT. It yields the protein CASSPGGLAGETGELFF.